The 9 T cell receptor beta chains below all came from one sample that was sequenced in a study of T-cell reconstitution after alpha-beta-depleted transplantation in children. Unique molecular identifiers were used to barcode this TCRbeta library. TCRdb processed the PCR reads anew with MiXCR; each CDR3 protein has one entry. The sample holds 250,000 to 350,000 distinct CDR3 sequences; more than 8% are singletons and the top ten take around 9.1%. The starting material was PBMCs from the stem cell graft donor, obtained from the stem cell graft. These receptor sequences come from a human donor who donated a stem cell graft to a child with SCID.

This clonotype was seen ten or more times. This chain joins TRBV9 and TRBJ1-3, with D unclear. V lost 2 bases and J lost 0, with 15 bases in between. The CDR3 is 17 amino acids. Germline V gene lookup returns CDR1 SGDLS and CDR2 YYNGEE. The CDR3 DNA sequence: TGTGCCAGCAGCGTTGCACCGATGGATAGCTCTGGAAACACCATATATTTT. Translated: CASSVAPMDSSGNTIYF.

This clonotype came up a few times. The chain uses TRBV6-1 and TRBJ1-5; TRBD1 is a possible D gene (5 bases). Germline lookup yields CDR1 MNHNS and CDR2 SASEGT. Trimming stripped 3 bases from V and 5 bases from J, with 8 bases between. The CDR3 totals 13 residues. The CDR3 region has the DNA TGTGCCAGCAGTGACGCGGGGGATCAGCCCCAGCATTTT. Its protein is CASSDAGDQPQHF.

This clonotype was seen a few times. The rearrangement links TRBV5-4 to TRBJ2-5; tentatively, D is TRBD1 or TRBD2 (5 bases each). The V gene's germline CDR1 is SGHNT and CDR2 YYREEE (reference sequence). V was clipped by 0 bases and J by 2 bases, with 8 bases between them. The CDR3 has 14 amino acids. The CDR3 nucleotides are TGTGCCAGCAGCTTGGTGGGGGTACAAGAGACCCAGTACTTC. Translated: CASSLVGVQETQYF.

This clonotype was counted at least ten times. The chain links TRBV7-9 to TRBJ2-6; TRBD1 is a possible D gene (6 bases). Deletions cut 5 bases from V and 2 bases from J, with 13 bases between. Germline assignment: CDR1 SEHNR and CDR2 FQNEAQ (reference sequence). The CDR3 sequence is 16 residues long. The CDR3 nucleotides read TGTGCCAGCAGCCTAACAGGGATCCCTGGGGCCAACGTCCTGACTTTC. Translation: CASSLTGIPGANVLTF.

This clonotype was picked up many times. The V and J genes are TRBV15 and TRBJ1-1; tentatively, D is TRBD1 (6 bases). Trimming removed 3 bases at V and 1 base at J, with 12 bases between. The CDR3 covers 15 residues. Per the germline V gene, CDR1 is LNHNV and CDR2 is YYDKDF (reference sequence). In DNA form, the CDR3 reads TGTGCCACCAGCAGCCCGAGGGGACAGAACACTGAAGCTTTCTTT. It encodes CATSSPRGQNTEAFF.

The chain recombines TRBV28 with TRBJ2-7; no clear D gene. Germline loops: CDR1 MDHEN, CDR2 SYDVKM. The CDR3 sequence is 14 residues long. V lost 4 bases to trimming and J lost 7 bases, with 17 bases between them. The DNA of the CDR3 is TGTGCCAGCAGTTCCCTTACGGCCTCCGAGGAGCAGTACTTC. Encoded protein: CASSSLTASEEQYF.

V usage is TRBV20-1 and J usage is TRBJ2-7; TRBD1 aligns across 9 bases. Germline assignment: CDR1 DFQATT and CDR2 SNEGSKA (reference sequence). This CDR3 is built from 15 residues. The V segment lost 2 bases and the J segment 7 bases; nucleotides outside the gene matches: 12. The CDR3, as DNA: TGCAGTGCTAGAAATTTCGGGACAGGGTTCGAAGAGCAGTACTTC. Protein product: CSARNFGTGFEEQYF.

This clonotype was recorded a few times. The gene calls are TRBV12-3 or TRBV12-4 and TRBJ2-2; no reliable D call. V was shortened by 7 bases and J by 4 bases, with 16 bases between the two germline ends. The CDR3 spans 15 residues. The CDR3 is CASNFDGAGTGELFF. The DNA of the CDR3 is TGTGCCAGCAACTTCGACGGCGCCGGCACCGGGGAGCTGTTTTTT.

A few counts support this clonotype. The CDR3 region has the DNA TGTGCCAGCAGTACCAGGGGGAACACTGAAGCTTTCTTT. Its translation is CASSTRGNTEAFF. The rearrangement links TRBV12-3 or TRBV12-4 to TRBJ1-1; possible D gene TRBD1, 6 bases. This CDR3 contains 13 residues. V was shortened by 5 bases and J by 1 base, with 8 bases between the two germline ends.